This TCR beta chain was observed in a study of T cell responses to AZD1222 COVID-19 vaccine. Assay: immunoSEQ multiplex PCR; the TCRdb copy retains only in-frame clones and omits some. The repertoire includes about 68,000 clones, 86% of them detected once, and roughly 2.7% sits in the top ten. Trimming shortened V by 1 base and J by 6 bases, and 15 bases separated the two germline ends. Germline V gene sequence: CDR1 SGHAT, CDR2 FQNNGV. The CDR3 length is 15 residues. The specimen comprised peripheral blood, sampled on day 0 of AZD1222 vaccination. The genes are TRBV11-2 and TRBJ1-2; a possible D gene is TRBD1 (6 bases). The sequence derives from an adult in good health. The DNA for the CDR3 is TGTGCCAGCAGCTTAGCAGGTGGGCAGGGGAATGGCTACACCTTC. This encodes CASSLAGGQGNGYTF. Filled out from reference TRBV11-2 and TRBJ1-2, the complete variable domain reads EAGVAQSPRYKIIEKRQSVAFWCNPISGHATLYWYQQILGQGPKLLIQFQNNGVVDDSQLPKDRFSAERLKGVDSTLKIQPAKLEDSAVYLCASSLAGGQGNGYTFGSGTRLTVV.